This T cell receptor (beta chain) was sequenced for a study of regulatory T cells in long-lasting Graves disease. This clonotype was observed a handful of times. With V trimmed by 6 bases and J by 4 bases, 9 bases remained unmatched. Germline CDR1 reads MNHEY; CDR2 reads SMNVEV (reference sequence). The CDR3 sequence is 15 residues long. The TCR beta library used iRepertoire HTBI primers with Arm-PCR amplification of CDR3. TCRdb re-called the multiplex PCR reads through MiXCR, storing one row per CDR3 protein. The table has 530,000 or so distinct CDR3 sequences, approximately 13% seen once. Time point in this sample: newly diagnosed GD, antithyroid drugs for less than 3 months. Making the TCR library involved RNA that had been extracted from PBMCs. These data also featured in a second study, about T cells in Graves' hyperthyroidism and ophthalmopathy.

Material: peripheral blood mononuclear cells (PBMCs), obtained at new diagnosis, from a patient treated with antithyroid drugs. The chain links TRBV27 to TRBJ2-1, with TRBD1 matching over 7 bases. This TCR derives from a man under 40 with Graves disease. CDR3 in amino acids: CASSYRGQYYNEQFF. CDR3 nucleotides: TGTGCCAGCAGCTACCGGGGACAGTATTACAATGAGCAGTTCTTC.